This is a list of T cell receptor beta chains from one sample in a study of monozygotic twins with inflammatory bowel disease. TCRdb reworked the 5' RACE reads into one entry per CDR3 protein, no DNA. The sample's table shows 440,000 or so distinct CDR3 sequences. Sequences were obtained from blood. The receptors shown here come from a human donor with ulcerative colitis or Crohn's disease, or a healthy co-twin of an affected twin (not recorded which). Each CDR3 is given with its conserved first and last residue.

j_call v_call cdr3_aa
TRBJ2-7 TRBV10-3 CAARGQGSSYEQYF
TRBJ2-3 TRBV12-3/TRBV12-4 CASRGVGTDTQYF
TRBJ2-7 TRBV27 CASSLTGTGTYEQYF
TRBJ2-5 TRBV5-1 CASSLGILAGEETQYF
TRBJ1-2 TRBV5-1 CASSFTITSGQFYGYTF
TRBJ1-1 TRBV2 CAIGGDTEAFF
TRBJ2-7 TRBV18 CASSPRGRTYEQYF
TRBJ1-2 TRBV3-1 CASSQVAGTNYGYTF
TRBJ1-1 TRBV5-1 CASSPSPLTVMNTEAFF
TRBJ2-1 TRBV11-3 CASSFGGVGNEQFF
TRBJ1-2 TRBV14 CASSQGTGAGYTF
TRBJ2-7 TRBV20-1 CSANNPGAGDEQYF
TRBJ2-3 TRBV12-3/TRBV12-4 CASSLRTRGGDTQYF
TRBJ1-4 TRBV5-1 CASSLGRNNEKLFF
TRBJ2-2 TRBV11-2 CASWTSGLSGELFF
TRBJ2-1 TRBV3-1 CASSQAPLNEQFF
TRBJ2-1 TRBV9 CASMRSGSGPYNEQFF
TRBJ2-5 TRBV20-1 CSGWTGTGETQYF
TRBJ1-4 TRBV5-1 CASSPDRGNEKLFF
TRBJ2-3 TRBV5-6 CASSLGHLFSTDTQYF
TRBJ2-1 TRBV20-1 CSARPGQGGNEQFF
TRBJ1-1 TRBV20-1 CSAREGRRVAFF
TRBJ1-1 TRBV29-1 CSVGHRVVDTEAFF
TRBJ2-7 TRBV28 CASSFTGDLLYEQYF
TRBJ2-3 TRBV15 CATSVGLAGDTQYF
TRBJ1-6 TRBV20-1 CSARDQRGSMGNSPLHF
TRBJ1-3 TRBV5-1 CASSFGGPRGNTIYF
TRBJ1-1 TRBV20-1 CRVTENTEAFF
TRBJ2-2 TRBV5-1 CASSWKREQGTGELFF
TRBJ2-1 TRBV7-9 CASSISTSGNNEQFF
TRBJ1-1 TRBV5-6 CASSLAVRQGDTEAFF
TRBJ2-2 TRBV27 CASSPTRLASGELFF
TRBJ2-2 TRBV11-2 CASSLIGFGELFF
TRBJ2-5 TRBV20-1 CSASGGLGRETQYF
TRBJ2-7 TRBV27 CASSRRPNYEQYF
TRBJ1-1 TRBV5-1 CASSFGPRDVPTEAFF
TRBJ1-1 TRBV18 CASSPPGAPGAEAFF